These 14 T cell receptor beta chains were all obtained from the same sample, sequenced in a study of shared clonotypes between healthy human individuals. The table came from immunoSEQ multiplex PCR; TCRdb's copy has only in-frame clones and leaves some out. The table records more than 2,000,000 clones, around 90% of them present only once. Specimen: naive CD4+ T cells sorted from blood. Subset: CD45RA+ positively selected. The receptor source for this set is a man younger than 35 in good health.

The rearrangement joins TRBV5-6 to TRBJ1-1; a possible D gene is TRBD1 (5 bases). The germline V gene has CDR1 SGHDT and CDR2 YYEEEE. The CDR3 has 17 amino acids. The germline V and J ends were trimmed by 0 bases and 0 bases, with 15 bases remaining between them. CDR3 coding DNA: TGTGCCAGCAGCTTGGGGGACGCAATTTTCATGAACACTGAAGCTTTCTTT. It translates to CASSLGDAIFMNTEAFF.

V and J are TRBV5-1 and TRBJ1-5; a weak D match, TRBD1 (6 bases). The CDR3 is 15 amino acids. V was shortened by 7 bases and J by 5 bases, with 19 bases between the two germline ends. Germline V gives CDR1 SGHRS, CDR2 YFSETQ. The DNA for the CDR3 is TGCGCCAGCGGGACAAAGGGGTATGAAGATCAGCCCCAGCATTTT. It specifies CASGTKGYEDQPQHF.

CDR3 sequence reads: CASSQSGGIPSLYGYTF. The CDR3 DNA reads TGTGCCAGCAGCCAAAGCGGGGGGATACCCTCGTTGTATGGCTACACCTTC. This chain joins TRBV7-9 and TRBJ1-2, with a possible D match to TRBD1 (5 bases). Germline V gene sequence: CDR1 SEHNR, CDR2 FQNEAQ (reference sequence). Trimming took 5 bases from V and 5 from J, leaving 24 bases between them. The CDR3 covers 17 residues. Complete variable domain (other parts from reference TRBV7-9 and TRBJ1-2): DTGVSQNPRHKITKRGQNVTFRCDPISEHNRLYWYRQTLGQGPEFLTYFQNEAQLEKSRLLSDRFSAERPKGSFSTLEIQRTEQGDSAMYLCASSQSGGIPSLYGYTFGSGTRLTVV.

For this clone: This sample also contains other DNA sequences that code for the same CDR3. This chain joins TRBV28 and TRBJ1-2, with D uncertain. The CDR3 extends over 13 amino acids. Germline CDR1 and CDR2: MDHEN and SYDVKM. V lost 5 bases to trimming and J lost 4 bases, with 11 bases between them. In DNA form, the CDR3 reads TGTGCCAGCAGTCCAAATAGGGTCTATGGCTACACCTTC. Residues: CASSPNRVYGYTF.

The genes are TRBV5-6 and TRBJ2-2; D is possibly TRBD1 (5 bases). The germline V and J ends were trimmed by 2 bases and 6 bases, with 20 bases remaining between them. Germline V gene sequence: CDR1 SGHDT, CDR2 YYEEEE. The CDR3 spans 17 residues. The CDR3 nucleotides read TGTGCCAGCAGCTTTTTCTCAGGGTTTAACTGGGCCGGGGAGCTGTTTTTT. This gives the protein CASSFFSGFNWAGELFF.

This chain joins TRBV28 and TRBJ1-6, with D possibly TRBD1 on 5 matching bases. The length of the CDR3 is 12 residues. Trimming left V 8 bases short and J 7 bases short, with 9 bases between. Germline loops: CDR1 MDHEN, CDR2 SYDVKM. CDR3 in DNA: TGTGCCAGCGGCACAGGCAATTCACCCCTCCACTTT. Translating it yields CASGTGNSPLHF.

The count of this clone is one. This sequence joins TRBV4-1 and TRBJ1-6; possibly TRBD1 for D (6 bases). With 0 bases removed from V and 7 bases from J, the gap between germline ends came to 13 bases. Germline V gene data show CDR1 as MGHRA and CDR2 as YSYEKL. The CDR3 loop spans 16 amino acids. CDR3 residues: CASSQDGSGANSPLHF. CDR3 DNA: TGCGCCAGCAGCCAAGATGGTTCGGGGGCCAATTCACCCCTCCACTTT.

The chain employs TRBV25-1 and TRBJ1-1, with D possibly matching TRBD1 (6 bases). V was trimmed by 3 bases and J by 7 bases, leaving 9 bases between them. Per germline, CDR1 MGHDK and CDR2 SYGVNS. The CDR3 has 12 amino acids. In DNA form, the CDR3 reads TGTGCCAGCAGTGATCAGGGGTTTGAAGCTTTCTTT. Amino acids: CASSDQGFEAFF. The whole variable domain, filled in from reference TRBV25-1 and TRBJ1-1, reads EADIYQTPRYLVIGTGKKITLECSQTMGHDKMYWYQQDPGMELHLIHYSYGVNSTEKGDLSSESTVSRIRTEHFPLTLESARPSHTSQYLCASSDQGFEAFFGQGTRLTVV.

The chain joins TRBV30 to TRBJ2-2; possible D gene TRBD2, 5 bases. This CDR3 has 13 amino acids. CDR1 is GTSNPN, CDR2 SVGIG, per germline (reference sequence). V was shortened by 2 bases and J by 5 bases, with 9 bases between the two germline ends. In nucleotides, the CDR3 is TGTGCCTGGAGTATGAGGGTTACCGGGGAGCTGTTTTTT. Translated, it gives CAWSMRVTGELFF.

The chain's CDR3 is CASSYLTGGGETQYF. The CDR3 bases are TGTGCCAGCAGTTACCTGACGGGTGGGGGAGAGACCCAGTACTTC. The genes are TRBV6-5 and TRBJ2-5; the D gene could be TRBD1 or TRBD2 (5 bases each). Trimming cost V 2 bases and J 4 bases, with 14 bases left between them. The CDR3 contains 15 residues. Germline loops: CDR1 MNHEY, CDR2 SVGAGI.

This rearrangement joins TRBV30 to TRBJ1-4; D is ambiguous. Germline CDR1 and CDR2: GTSNPN and SVGIG (reference sequence). The CDR3 runs to 15 residues. Trimming took off 1 base at V and 0 bases at J, with 9 bases between the two ends. CDR3 amino acids: CAWSGRTTTNEKLFF. The CDR3 nucleotides read TGTGCCTGGAGTGGGAGGACCACAACTAATGAAAAACTGTTTTTT.

This chain links TRBV13 with TRBJ2-1, with D uncertain. The CDR3 consists of 16 residues. Looked up from germline, CDR1 is PRHDT and CDR2 is FYEKMQ (reference sequence). V was cut by 0 bases and J by 0 bases, with 9 bases left in between. The CDR3: CASSLGPGSSYNEQFF. The DNA for the CDR3 is TGTGCCAGCAGCTTAGGCCCCGGAAGCTCCTACAATGAGCAGTTCTTC.

V is TRBV19 and J is TRBJ2-7, with 10 nucleotides matching TRBD2. This CDR3 has 16 amino acids. Germline V gives CDR1 LNHDA, CDR2 SQIVND (reference sequence). Trimming at V came to 1 base and at J to 0 bases, leaving 3 bases not matched to a gene. CDR3 nucleotide sequence: TGTGCCAGTAGTATAGCTATAGCGGGAGGCTCCTACGAGCAGTACTTC. It specifies CASSIAIAGGSYEQYF. Combining the CDR3 with reference TRBV19 and TRBJ2-7 gives the whole variable domain DGGITQSPKYLFRKEGQNVTLSCEQNLNHDAMYWYRQDPGQGLRLIYYSQIVNDFQKGDIAEGYSVSREKKESFPLTVTSAQKNPTAFYLCASSIAIAGGSYEQYFGPGTRLTVT.

This clone appeared once. This sequence joins TRBV6-5 and TRBJ2-7; no firm D call. V dropped 6 bases and J dropped 5 bases, with 11 bases sitting between them. In germline, CDR1 is MNHEY, CDR2 SVGAGI. This CDR3 region has 12 residues. CDR3 amino acids: CASSRESHEQYF. The CDR3 DNA sequence: TGTGCCAGCAGCAGAGAGTCACACGAGCAGTACTTC.